The source of this TCR beta chain is a study of early T cells in non-severe SARS-CoV-2 infection. The overall study: Alpha and beta chains were unpaired, from unsorted whole-blood bulk RNA.

The CDR3 is made up of 12 amino acids. Germline V CDR1 and CDR2: SGHNT, YYREEE (reference sequence). The V gene lost 2 bases and the J gene lost 4 bases, with 5 bases spanning the gap. This clonotype has only a few counts. The antigen is unknown. Findings and limits, study-wide: The study's VDJdb matching favored anti-spike CD8 responses and missed private and CD4 specificities.

Unique molecular identifiers were affixed to single, distinct cDNA molecules. TCRdb itself ran the 5' RACE reads through MiXCR, one entry per CDR3 protein. Of approximately 65,000 distinct CDR3 sequences listed, over 9% are singletons. This sequence originates from an adult who was a healthcare worker with PCR-confirmed SARS-CoV-2 infection or an uninfected control (not recorded which). The sample consisted of whole blood. V and J are TRBV5-4 and TRBJ2-3; D gene ambiguous. The CDR3: CASSFPSDTQYF. CDR3 nucleotide sequence: TGTGCCAGCAGCTTTCCGTCAGATACGCAGTATTTT. The entire variable domain, with the rest obtained from reference TRBV5-4 and TRBJ2-3, is as follows: ETGVTQSPTHLIKTRGQQVTLRCSSQSGHNTVSWYQQALGQGPQFIFQYYREEENGRGNFPPRFSGLQFPNYSSELNVNALELDDSALYLCASSFPSDTQYFGPGTRLTVL.